These T cell receptor beta chains were read from a single sample in a study of early stage breast cancer tumors. The assay was immunoSEQ multiplex PCR, and TCRdb's table has in-frame clones only and misses some. The sample comprises some 47,000 clones, 83% of which are singletons, and about 1.4% rests with the top ten. The source material was blood. The source is a person aged 45 to 60 with breast cancer. Both conserved end residues are part of each CDR3. Fields, in order: V gene, clone size, J gene, D gene, CDR3 DNA, CDR3 protein. The D gene is left open where the match is weak. Clone size is not always given. Where it is, it says once, few, many or a class for expanded clones.

>TRBV5-8|.|TRBJ2-4|.
TGTGCCAGCAGCCCATCGGGGGTTCAGGGTAACATTCAGTACTTC
CASSPSGVQGNIQYF
>TRBV19|few|TRBJ1-1|.
TGTGCCAGTAGTATGCAGCTGAACACTGAAGCTTTCTTT
CASSMQLNTEAFF
>TRBV5-8|.|TRBJ1-2|TRBD1
TGTGCCAGCAGCTTTTATGGACAGGGAGGGAGTGGCTACACCTTC
CASSFYGQGGSGYTF
>TRBV28|.|TRBJ1-6|.
TGTGCCAGCAAGGAGTCAGGCGAGAATAATTCACCCCTCCACTTT
CASKESGENNSPLHF
>TRBV7-8|.|TRBJ2-1|TRBD2
TGTGCCAGCAGCCGAGCGGGACTAGCGGTACTCAATGAGCAGTTCTTC
CASSRAGLAVLNEQFF
>TRBV25-1|.|TRBJ1-2|.
TGTGCCAGCAGTGATCCGCTCGGGGAGGGACGTGGCTACACCTTC
CASSDPLGEGRGYTF
>TRBV7-9|.|TRBJ1-1|TRBD1
TGTGCCAGCAGCTCTCGGACAGGGAACACTGAAGCTTTCTTT
CASSSRTGNTEAFF
>TRBV7-9|.|TRBJ2-5|.
TGTGCCAACAGCTTAGCGGCGAGGGGGGGCTTCGAAGAGACCCAGTACTTC
CANSLAARGGFEETQYF
>TRBV5-3|once|TRBJ1-4|.
TGTGCCAGAAGCTTGGAAGAAGGGGGTGAGGAAAAACTGTTTTTT
CARSLEEGGEEKLFF
>TRBV7-2|.|TRBJ2-5|.
TGTGCCAGCAGCCTCCAGTATGGCGAGAAAGAGACCCAGTACTTC
CASSLQYGEKETQYF
>TRBV5-6|.|TRBJ1-2|.
TGTGCCAGCAGCTTAGACGGGTATGGCTACACCTTC
CASSLDGYGYTF
>TRBV7-9|.|TRBJ1-1|.
TGTGCCAGCAGCTTAGACACTGAAGCTTTCTTT
CASSLDTEAFF
>TRBV6-1|.|TRBJ1-5|.
TGTGCCACCCTGGGGGGGCAGGGCTATCAGCCCCAGCATTTT
CATLGGQGYQPQHF
>TRBV4-1|once|TRBJ2-3|TRBD2
TGCGCCAGCAGCCAGGGACTAGCGGGGATCACCTATCCCACAGATACGCAGTATTTT
CASSQGLAGITYPTDTQYF
>TRBV25-1|.|TRBJ2-1|.
TGTGCCAGCAGTGAATTAGGGGGCGCGGGGAATGAGCAGTTCTTC
CASSELGGAGNEQFF
>TRBV5-1|.|TRBJ1-1|.
TGCGCCAGCAGCTTGAGTCCGCTGAACACTGAAGCTTTCTTT
CASSLSPLNTEAFF
>TRBV19|.|TRBJ2-6|TRBD1
TGTGCCAGTGGAACCTCGGGACAGTCGATTTCCCCCTCTGGGGCCAACGTCCTGACTTTC
CASGTSGQSISPSGANVLTF
>TRBV6-6|.|TRBJ1-1|.
TGTGCCAGCAGCCGATCGACCCAGAACACTGAAGCTTTCTTT
CASSRSTQNTEAFF
>TRBV28|.|TRBJ1-6|.
TGTGCCAGCAGTTTATCGGGGTTAACACCCCTCCACTTT
CASSLSGLTPLHF
>TRBV6-6|.|TRBJ1-5|.
TGTGCCAGCACCATAACTGACAGAAATCAGCCCCAGCATTTT
CASTITDRNQPQHF
>TRBV5-1|.|TRBJ2-5|.
TGCGCCAGCAGCCGGACAGCATCTGGGGAGACCCAGTACTTC
CASSRTASGETQYF
>TRBV19|.|TRBJ2-2|.
TGTGCCAGTAGTATGGTGGGGGGATCGGGCACCGGGGAGCTGTTTTTT
CASSMVGGSGTGELFF
>TRBV6-1|.|TRBJ2-7|TRBD1
TGTGCCAGCAGGGTCTACCTACAGGGGGCGGGGGAGCAGTACTTC
CASRVYLQGAGEQYF
>TRBV7-9|.|TRBJ2-3|TRBD1
TGTGCCAGCAGCCCCAGGGGGTTCACAGATACGCAGTATTTT
CASSPRGFTDTQYF
>TRBV10-3|.|TRBJ1-6|.
TGTGCCATCAGAGCTACAGGGACCGATAATTCACCCCTCCACTTT
CAIRATGTDNSPLHF
>TRBV5-6|.|TRBJ2-7|TRBD2
TGTGCCAGCAGCTCCCCGGGACTAGCGGGAGTCTCCTACGAGCAGTACTTC
CASSSPGLAGVSYEQYF
>TRBV21-1|once|TRBJ1-4|.
TGTGCCAGCAGCAAACCTAGACAGGAAGCCTCAACTAATGAAAAACTGTTTTTT
CASSKPRQEASTNEKLFF
>TRBV10-2|.|TRBJ1-1|.
TGCGCCAGCTCAGGGGCGCGGGACACTGAAGCTTTCTTT
CASSGARDTEAFF
>TRBV5-6|few|TRBJ1-6|.
TGTGCCAGCAGCTTGGAGGCCTTATCCGGGACACGGTATTCACCCCTCCACTTT
CASSLEALSGTRYSPLHF